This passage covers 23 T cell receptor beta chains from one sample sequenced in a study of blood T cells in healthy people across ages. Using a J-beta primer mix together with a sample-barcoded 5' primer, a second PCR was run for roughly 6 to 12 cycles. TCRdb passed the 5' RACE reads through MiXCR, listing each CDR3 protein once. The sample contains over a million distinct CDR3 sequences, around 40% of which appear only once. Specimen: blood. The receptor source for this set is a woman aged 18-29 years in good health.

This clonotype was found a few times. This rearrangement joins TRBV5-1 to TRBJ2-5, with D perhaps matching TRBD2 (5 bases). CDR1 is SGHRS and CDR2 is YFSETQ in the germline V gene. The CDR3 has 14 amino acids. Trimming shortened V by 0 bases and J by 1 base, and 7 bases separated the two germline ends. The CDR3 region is CASSLERTQETQYF. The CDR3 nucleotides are TGCGCCAGCAGCTTGGAGCGGACCCAAGAGACCCAGTACTTC.

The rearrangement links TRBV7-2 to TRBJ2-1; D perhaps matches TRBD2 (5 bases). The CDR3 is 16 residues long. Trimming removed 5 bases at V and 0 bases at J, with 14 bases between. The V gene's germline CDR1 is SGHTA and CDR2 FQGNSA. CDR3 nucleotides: TGTGCCAGCAGCCCCGGGGTCGGAAGCTCCTACAATGAGCAGTTCTTC. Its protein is CASSPGVGSSYNEQFF.

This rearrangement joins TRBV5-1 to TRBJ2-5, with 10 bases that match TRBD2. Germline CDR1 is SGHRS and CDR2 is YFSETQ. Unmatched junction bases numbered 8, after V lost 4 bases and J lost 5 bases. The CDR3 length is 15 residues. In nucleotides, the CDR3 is TGCGCCAGCAGCCCTTCACTAGCGGGGTCGGAGACCCAGTACTTC. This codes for CASSPSLAGSETQYF.

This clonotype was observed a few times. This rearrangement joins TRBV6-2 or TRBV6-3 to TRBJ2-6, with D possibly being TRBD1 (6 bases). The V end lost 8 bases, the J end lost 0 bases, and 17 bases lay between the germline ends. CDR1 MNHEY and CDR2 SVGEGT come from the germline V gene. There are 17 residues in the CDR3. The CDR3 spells CASRTNRVSSGANVLTF. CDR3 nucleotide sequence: TGTGCCAGCCGGACAAACAGGGTGTCCTCTGGGGCCAACGTCCTGACTTTC.

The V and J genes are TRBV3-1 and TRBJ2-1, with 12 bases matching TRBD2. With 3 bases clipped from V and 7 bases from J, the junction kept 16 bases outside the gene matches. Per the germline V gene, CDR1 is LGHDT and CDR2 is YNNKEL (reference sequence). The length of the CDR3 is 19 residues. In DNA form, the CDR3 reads TGTGCCAGCAGCCAGGGAGTAGTTGGTCGTCTAGCGGGGGGGAATGAGCAGTTCTTC. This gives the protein CASSQGVVGRLAGGNEQFF.

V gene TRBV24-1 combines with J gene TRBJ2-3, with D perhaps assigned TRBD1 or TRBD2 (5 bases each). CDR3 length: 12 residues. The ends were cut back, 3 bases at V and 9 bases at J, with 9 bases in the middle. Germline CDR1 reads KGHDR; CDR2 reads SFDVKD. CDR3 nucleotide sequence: TGTGCCACCAGTGATGAGGGGTTAACGCAGTATTTT. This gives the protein CATSDEGLTQYF.

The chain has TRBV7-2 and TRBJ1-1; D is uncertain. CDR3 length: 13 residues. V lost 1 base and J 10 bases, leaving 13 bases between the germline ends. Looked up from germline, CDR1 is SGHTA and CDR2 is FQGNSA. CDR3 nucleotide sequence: TGTGCCAGCAGCTTAGGATTTCCCTTAGGAGCTTTCTTT. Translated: CASSLGFPLGAFF.

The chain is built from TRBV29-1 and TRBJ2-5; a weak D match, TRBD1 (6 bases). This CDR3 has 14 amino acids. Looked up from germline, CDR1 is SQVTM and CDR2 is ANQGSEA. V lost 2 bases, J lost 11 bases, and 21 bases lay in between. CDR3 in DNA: TGCAGCGTTGAACCCGGACAGATTTACAATGAGCAGTACTTC. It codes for CSVEPGQIYNEQYF.

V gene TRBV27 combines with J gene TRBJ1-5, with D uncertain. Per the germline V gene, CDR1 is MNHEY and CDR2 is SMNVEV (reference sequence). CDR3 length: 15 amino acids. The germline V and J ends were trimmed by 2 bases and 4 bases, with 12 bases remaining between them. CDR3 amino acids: CASSLNLLPNQPQHF. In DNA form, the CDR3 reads TGTGCCAGCAGTTTAAATTTACTGCCGAATCAGCCCCAGCATTTT.

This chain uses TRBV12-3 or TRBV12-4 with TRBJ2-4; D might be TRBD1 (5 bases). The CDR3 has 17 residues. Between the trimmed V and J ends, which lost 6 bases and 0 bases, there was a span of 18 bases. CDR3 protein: CASRPTTGYPAKNIQYF. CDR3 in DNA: TGTGCCAGCAGGCCAACCACAGGTTACCCAGCCAAAAACATTCAGTACTTC.

The CDR3 nucleotides read TGTGCCAGCAGCTTAGAGGGGGGGGAGGACAGGGCCTACAATGAGCAGTTCTTC. Translation: CASSLEGGEDRAYNEQFF. The chain recombines TRBV7-2 with TRBJ2-1, with TRBD1 as a possible D gene (8 bases). The ends were cut back, 1 base at V and 2 bases at J, with 18 bases in the middle. The CDR3 covers 18 residues. Germline lookup yields CDR1 SGHTA and CDR2 FQGNSA.

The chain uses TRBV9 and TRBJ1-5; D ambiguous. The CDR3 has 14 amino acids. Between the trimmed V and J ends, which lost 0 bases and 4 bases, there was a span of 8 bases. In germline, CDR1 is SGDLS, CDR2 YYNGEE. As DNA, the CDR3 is TGTGCCAGCAGCGTAGGGCCAATAAATCAGCCCCAGCATTTT. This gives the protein CASSVGPINQPQHF.

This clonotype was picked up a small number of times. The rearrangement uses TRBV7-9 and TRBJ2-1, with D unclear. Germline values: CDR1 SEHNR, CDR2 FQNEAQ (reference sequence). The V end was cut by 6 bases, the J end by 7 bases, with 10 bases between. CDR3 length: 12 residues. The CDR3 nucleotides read TGTGCCAGCAGACCGGTAGGAAATGAGCAGTTCTTC. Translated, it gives CASRPVGNEQFF.

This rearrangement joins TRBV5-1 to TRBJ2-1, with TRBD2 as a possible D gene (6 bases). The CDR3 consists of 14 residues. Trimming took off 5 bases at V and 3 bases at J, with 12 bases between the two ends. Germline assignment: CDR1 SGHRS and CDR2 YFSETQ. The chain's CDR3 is CASRDGTGYNEQFF. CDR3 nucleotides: TGCGCCAGCAGGGATGGGACTGGCTACAATGAGCAGTTCTTC.

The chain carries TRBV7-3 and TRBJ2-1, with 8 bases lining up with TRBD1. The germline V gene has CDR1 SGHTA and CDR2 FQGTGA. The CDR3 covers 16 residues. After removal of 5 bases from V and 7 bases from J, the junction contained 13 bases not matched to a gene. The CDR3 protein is CASSPGPTGEVNEQFF. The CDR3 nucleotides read TGTGCCAGCAGCCCCGGTCCGACAGGGGAGGTTAATGAGCAGTTCTTC.

The CDR3 nucleotides are TGTGCCAGCAGTTTCCCTCACCGGGTTGATCAGCCCCAGCATTTT. Its protein product is CASSFPHRVDQPQHF. V is TRBV6-2 or TRBV6-3 and J is TRBJ1-5; D unclear. Between the trimmed V and J ends, which lost 4 bases and 5 bases, there was a span of 15 bases. The CDR3 is 15 amino acids. The germline V gene has CDR1 MNHEY and CDR2 SVGEGT.

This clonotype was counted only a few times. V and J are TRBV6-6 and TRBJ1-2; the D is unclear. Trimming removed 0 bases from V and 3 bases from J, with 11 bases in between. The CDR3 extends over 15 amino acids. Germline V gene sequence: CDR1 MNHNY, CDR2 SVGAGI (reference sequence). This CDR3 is CASSYSGRKHYGYTF. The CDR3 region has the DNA TGTGCCAGCAGTTACTCCGGCAGGAAGCACTATGGCTACACCTTC.

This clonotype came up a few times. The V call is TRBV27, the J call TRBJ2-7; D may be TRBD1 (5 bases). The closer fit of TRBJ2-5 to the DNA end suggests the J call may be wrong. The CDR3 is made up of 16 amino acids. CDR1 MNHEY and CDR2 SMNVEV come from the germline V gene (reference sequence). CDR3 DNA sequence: TGTGCCAGCAGTTTATCTTGGACAAGGGGATGGGAGACCCAGTACTTC. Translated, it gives CASSLSWTRGWETQYF.

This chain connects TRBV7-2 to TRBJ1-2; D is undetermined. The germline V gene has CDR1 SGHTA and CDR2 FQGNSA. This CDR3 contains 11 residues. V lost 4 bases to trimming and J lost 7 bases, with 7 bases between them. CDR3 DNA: TGTGCCAGCAGCTATATCTGTGGCTACACCTTC. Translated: CASSYICGYTF.

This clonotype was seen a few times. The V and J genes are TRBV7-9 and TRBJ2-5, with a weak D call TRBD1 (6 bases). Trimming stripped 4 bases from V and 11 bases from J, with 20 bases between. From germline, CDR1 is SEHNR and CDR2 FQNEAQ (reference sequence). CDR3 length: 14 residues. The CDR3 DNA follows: TGTGCCAGCAGCTCCGGACAGAGCTACGATGCGCAGTACTTC. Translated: CASSSGQSYDAQYF.

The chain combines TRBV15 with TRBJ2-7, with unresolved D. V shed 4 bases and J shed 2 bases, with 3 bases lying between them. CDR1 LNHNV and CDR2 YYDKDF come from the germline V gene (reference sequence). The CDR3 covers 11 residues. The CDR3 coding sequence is TGTGCCACCAGCAACACCTACGAGCAGTACTTC. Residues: CATSNTYEQYF.

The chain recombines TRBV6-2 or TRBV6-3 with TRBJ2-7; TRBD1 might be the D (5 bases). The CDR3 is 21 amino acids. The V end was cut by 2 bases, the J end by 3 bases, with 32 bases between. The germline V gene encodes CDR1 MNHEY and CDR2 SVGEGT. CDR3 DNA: TGTGCCAGCAGTTACACCGAATCCCTAGGTGAGATCAGGGCGACAAGCTACGAGCAGTACTTC. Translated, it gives CASSYTESLGEIRATSYEQYF.

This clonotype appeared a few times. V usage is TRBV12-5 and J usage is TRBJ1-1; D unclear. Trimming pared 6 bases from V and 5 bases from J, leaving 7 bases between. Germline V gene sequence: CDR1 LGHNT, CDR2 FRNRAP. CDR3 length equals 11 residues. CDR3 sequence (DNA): TGTGCTAGTGGCCACGGGACTGAAGCTTTCTTT. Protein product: CASGHGTEAFF.